This TCR beta chain was recorded in a study of response to subunit inactivated influenza vaccine. TCRdb recomputed calls from the RT-PCR reads with MiXCR, one row per CDR3 protein. The table lists 540,000 or so distinct CDR3 sequences, 10% to 15% of them singletons. Study-wide points: It was suggested by the authors that few new T cells are recruited by each seasonal influenza vaccination.

The V and J ends lost 2 bases and 9 bases respectively, with 13 bases between them. Germline V gives CDR1 KGHSH, CDR2 LQKENI. This CDR3 is 13 amino acids long. For this clonotype: No antigen is known for it.

The receptor was isolated from a man aged 45-65 years who received an inactivated influenza vaccine. The V gene is TRBV18, the J gene TRBJ1-1; D is ambiguous. Sample: PBMCs from blood, taken about 40 days after vaccination. The CDR3 sequence: CASSPSNGPQAFF. The DNA for the CDR3 is TGTGCCAGCTCACCAAGCAATGGACCCCAAGCTTTCTTT.